This T cell receptor (beta chain) is drawn from a study of shared clonotypes between healthy human individuals. About the study: A couple of female and three male donors aged 18 to 49 were enrolled.

Every subset's genomic DNA went evenly onto several immunoSEQ plates. As originally analysed: ImmunoSEQ only sent back junction sequences with no quality scores, so filtering was done differently. TCRdb keeps only in-frame clones here, not all; method: immunoSEQ multiplex PCR. V and J calls and clone size are as listed in that table; D and trimming were resolved from the DNA. In the table there are approximately 1,500,000 clones, around 98% of which are singletons. Germline V gives CDR1 SGHTA, CDR2 FQGNSA. The V gene end was trimmed by 0 bases and the J gene end by 4 bases; junction bases not matched to a gene: 7. This CDR3 contains 16 residues.

Sequenced: naive CD4+ T cells sorted from blood. Noted subset: CD45RA+ positively selected. This receptor was obtained from a man in his thirties or forties in good health. The chain combines TRBV7-2 with TRBJ2-7, with 9 bases fitting TRBD2. CDR3 in DNA: TGTGCCAGCAGCTTAGCGGCTAGCGGGAAGCTTTACGAGCAGTACTTC. Translating it yields CASSLAASGKLYEQYF.